This passage covers 27 T cell receptor beta chains from one sample sequenced in a study of blood T cell repertoires in COVID-19. Measured with immunoSEQ multiplex PCR; TCRdb has only the in-frame clones, and not every one. The table has about 270,000 clones, 85% to 95% seen once. Sequenced: PBMCs or T cells enriched from blood (not recorded which). The origin of the receptors is a man aged 40-49 years who had been exposed to COVID-19.

The chain couples TRBV29-1 to TRBJ2-3; D possibly corresponds to TRBD2 (6 bases). Trimming removed 4 bases from V and 2 bases from J, with 13 bases in between. Germline V gives CDR1 SQVTM, CDR2 ANQGSEA. This CDR3 comprises 14 residues. This CDR3 reads CSVAGSGSTDTQYF. The CDR3 nucleotides read TGCAGCGTTGCAGGAAGCGGGTCCACAGATACGCAGTATTTT.

This sequence joins TRBV7-2 and TRBJ1-2, with D unclear. CDR1 is SGHTA, CDR2 FQGNSA, per germline. Trimming removed 1 base at V and 7 bases at J, with 10 bases between. The CDR3 is 13 residues long. CDR3 DNA sequence: TGTGCCAGCAGCTTAGACAAATACACTGGCTACACCTTC. Protein product: CASSLDKYTGYTF.

The gene calls are TRBV7-3 and TRBJ2-1; unclear D gene. The CDR3 runs 15 residues. Trimming cost V 1 base and J 2 bases, with 9 bases left between them. Looked up from germline, CDR1 is SGHTA and CDR2 is FQGTGA. In DNA, the CDR3 is TGTGCCAGCAGCTTAAGAGGCTCTACCTACAATGAGCAGTTCTTC. As protein: CASSLRGSTYNEQFF.

V usage is TRBV7-9 and J usage is TRBJ2-1; D is uncertain. CDR1 is SEHNR and CDR2 is FQNEAQ in the germline V gene (reference sequence). The germline V and J ends were trimmed by 3 bases and 10 bases, with 4 bases remaining between them. This CDR3 is built from 10 residues. The CDR3 DNA is TGTGCCAGCAGCTTGAGGGAGCAGTTCTTC. It yields the protein CASSLREQFF.

V and J are TRBV20-1 and TRBJ2-5; D not certain. Deletions cut 3 bases from V and 4 bases from J, with 18 bases between. In germline, CDR1 is DFQATT, CDR2 SNEGSKA (reference sequence). This CDR3 spans 15 amino acids. The CDR3 DNA follows: TGCAGTGCTAGTCCCGTAGCCGAGGATCGAGAGACCCAGTACTTC. Amino acid sequence: CSASPVAEDRETQYF.

The chain links TRBV10-1 to TRBJ1-1, with D possibly matching TRBD1 (5 bases). Germline CDR1 and CDR2: WNHNN and SYGVQD (reference sequence). This CDR3 comprises 14 residues. Between the trimmed V and J ends, which lost 2 bases and 0 bases, there was a span of 7 bases. The chain's CDR3 is CASSEPGMNTEAFF. In DNA form, the CDR3 reads TGCGCCAGCAGTGAGCCAGGGATGAACACTGAAGCTTTCTTT.

The chain combines TRBV5-1 with TRBJ2-1, with a possible D match to TRBD2 (5 bases). Germline V CDR1 and CDR2: SGHRS, YFSETQ. The germline V and J ends were trimmed by 4 bases and 4 bases, with 12 bases remaining between them. The CDR3 extends over 14 amino acids. As DNA, the CDR3 is TGCGCCAGCAGCCGAAGCGGAGATTACAATGAGCAGTTCTTC. Translation: CASSRSGDYNEQFF.

V is TRBV18 and J is TRBJ1-5; D not resolved. This CDR3 spans 13 amino acids. Trimming removed 2 bases from V and 5 bases from J, with 7 bases in between. The germline V gene encodes CDR1 KGHSH and CDR2 LQKENI. The CDR3 DNA reads as TGTGCCAGCTCACCATCAGAGGATCAGCCCCAGCATTTT. It encodes CASSPSEDQPQHF.

The chain links TRBV5-8 to TRBJ2-7; weak D call: TRBD2 (6 bases). Germline CDR1 SGHTS, CDR2 YDEGEE. V dropped 5 bases and J dropped 4 bases, with 19 bases sitting between them. This CDR3 spans 15 amino acids. Here the CDR3 reads CASRGGAGSGYEQYF. The CDR3 DNA sequence: TGTGCCAGCAGAGGTGGGGCGGGGAGCGGGTACGAGCAGTACTTC.

This clone was seen just once. The chain couples TRBV7-9 to TRBJ1-1; the D gene is possibly TRBD1 (6 bases). Per the germline V gene, CDR1 is SEHNR and CDR2 is FQNEAQ (reference sequence). This CDR3 comprises 14 residues. V dropped 1 base and J dropped 4 bases, with 10 bases sitting between them. The CDR3 protein is CASSLVGGGTEAFF. Here the CDR3 DNA reads TGTGCCAGCAGCTTAGTGGGAGGGGGCACTGAAGCTTTCTTT.

The V gene is TRBV7-2, the J gene TRBJ1-2, with 8 nucleotides matching TRBD1. Germline trimming cut 4 bases from V and 7 bases from J; bases unmatched to any gene: 8. The CDR3 totals 14 residues. Germline CDR1 is SGHTA and CDR2 is FQGNSA. CDR3 residues: CASSSGGAFIGYTF. The CDR3 bases are TGTGCCAGCAGCTCAGGGGGCGCTTTCATTGGCTACACCTTC.

The gene calls are TRBV11-2 and TRBJ2-7; 11 bases agree with TRBD2. The CDR3 contains 16 residues. V was clipped by 0 bases and J by 3 bases; unmatched bases: 4. Germline values: CDR1 SGHAT, CDR2 FQNNGV. For the CDR3, the DNA is TGTGCCAGCAGCTTAGATGATACTAGCGGGAGCTACGAGCAGTACTTC. This translates into CASSLDDTSGSYEQYF.

The genes are TRBV5-4 and TRBJ1-2; weak D call: TRBD1 (5 bases). CDR1 is SGHNT and CDR2 is YYREEE in the germline V gene (reference sequence). The CDR3 extends over 16 amino acids. The V end was cut by 2 bases, the J end by 4 bases, with 18 bases between. CDR3: CASSLGQGRTLYGYTF. DNA of the CDR3: TGTGCCAGCAGCTTAGGGCAGGGCCGGACCCTCTATGGCTACACCTTC.

The V gene is TRBV5-6, the J gene TRBJ1-6, with D unresolved. This CDR3 has 16 residues. Trimming left V 0 bases short and J 10 bases short, with 17 bases between. Germline CDR1 reads SGHDT; CDR2 reads YYEEEE. CDR3 sequence (DNA): TGTGCCAGCAGCTTGGCGGAGGGTGCGGTTCCCTCACCCCTCCACTTT. Protein: CASSLAEGAVPSPLHF.

In this sample, this clone turned up once. The chain carries TRBV25-1 and TRBJ2-1; no clear D. Germline V lookup: CDR1 MGHDK, CDR2 SYGVNS. Trimming stripped 5 bases from V and 7 bases from J, with 9 bases between. CDR3 size: 12 residues. The CDR3 region is CASSYFPNEQFF. DNA of the CDR3: TGTGCCAGCAGTTATTTCCCGAATGAGCAGTTCTTC.

V gene TRBV4-1 combines with J gene TRBJ2-2; 10 bases map to TRBD2. This CDR3 spans 16 amino acids. V lost 0 bases to trimming and J lost 7 bases; unmatched junction nucleotides: 5. CDR1 and CDR2 (germline): MGHRA, YSYEKL. CDR3 in amino acids: CASSQDTAGGLGELFF. CDR3 in DNA: TGCGCCAGCAGCCAAGATACAGCGGGAGGGCTCGGGGAGCTGTTTTTT.

CDR3 DNA: TGTGCCAGCAGGAGGGACAGCCTTAACTATGGCTACACCTTC. Its translation: CASRRDSLNYGYTF. V usage is TRBV6-5 and J usage is TRBJ1-2, with 7 bases fitting TRBD1. Germline V gene sequence: CDR1 MNHEY, CDR2 SVGAGI. V lost 6 bases, J lost 1 base, and 5 bases stayed unmatched. The CDR3 runs to 14 residues.

The V and J genes are TRBV2 and TRBJ2-3; unclear D gene. This CDR3 spans 14 amino acids. V lost 4 bases and J 4 bases, leaving 12 bases between the germline ends. Looked up from germline, CDR1 is SNHLY and CDR2 is FYNNEI. CDR3 loop: CASSGDARPDTQYF. The CDR3 bases are TGTGCCAGCAGTGGAGATGCCAGGCCAGATACGCAGTATTTT. The complete variable domain, with remaining parts taken from reference TRBV2 and TRBJ2-3, reads EPEVTQTPSHQVTQMGQEVILRCVPISNHLYFYWYRQILGQKVEFLVSFYNNEISEKSEIFDDQFSVERPDGSNFTLKIRSTKLEDSAMYFCASSGDARPDTQYFGPGTRLTVL.

V gene TRBV5-4 combines with J gene TRBJ1-3, with unresolved D. Trimming took off 1 base at V and 0 bases at J, with 8 bases between the two ends. CDR3 length: 15 amino acids. CDR1 is SGHNT, CDR2 YYREEE, per germline (reference sequence). The CDR3 sequence is CASSLNTGSGNTIYF. The CDR3 nucleotides are TGTGCCAGCAGCTTGAATACCGGCTCTGGAAACACCATATATTTT.

The rearrangement links TRBV6-5 to TRBJ2-3; D might be TRBD2 (5 bases). This CDR3 has 14 residues. Germline CDR1 and CDR2: MNHEY and SVGAGI. The ends were cut back, 6 bases at V and 0 bases at J, with 10 bases in the middle. The CDR3 spells CASRSTGSTDTQYF. CDR3 coding DNA: TGTGCCAGCAGATCGACGGGGAGCACAGATACGCAGTATTTT.

The V call is TRBV29-1, the J call TRBJ2-1; TRBD1 aligns across 8 bases. The CDR3 contains 14 residues. Trimming took 6 bases from V and 4 from J; bases not matched to a gene: 8. CDR1 and CDR2 from the germline V gene are SQVTM and ANQGSEA. The CDR3 here is CSVAPGQVYNEQFF. CDR3 sequence (DNA): TGCAGCGTCGCACCGGGACAGGTATACAATGAGCAGTTCTTC.

The CDR3 loop is CASRPGTLGANVLTF. CDR3 DNA sequence: TGTGCCAGCAGGCCCGGGACTCTTGGGGCCAACGTCCTGACTTTC. The chain couples TRBV6-5 to TRBJ2-6; TRBD2 might be the D (6 bases). Germline V CDR1 and CDR2: MNHEY, SVGAGI. V shed 6 bases and J shed 3 bases, with 12 bases lying between them. The CDR3 is 15 amino acids.

For the CDR3, the DNA is TGTGCCAGCAGCCAAGTGGCTAGCGGACCCTACGAGCAGTACTTC. Amino acid sequence: CASSQVASGPYEQYF. The chain carries TRBV4-2 and TRBJ2-7; 7 nucleotides agree with TRBD2. CDR3 size: 15 residues. With 1 base clipped from V and 2 bases from J, the junction kept 5 bases outside the gene matches. CDR1 is LGHNA and CDR2 is YNFKEQ in the germline V gene.

The chain links TRBV25-1 to TRBJ2-7, with a possible D match to TRBD1 (5 bases). V lost 3 bases and J lost 4, with 10 bases in between. The CDR3 extends over 13 amino acids. Germline V gene lookup returns CDR1 MGHDK and CDR2 SYGVNS. In DNA form, the CDR3 reads TGTGCCAGCAGTGAGTCCAACAGGTACGAGCAGTACTTC. Translated, it gives CASSESNRYEQYF.

This clone showed up just a few times. CDR3: CAWTGQGAPNYGYTF. Here the CDR3 DNA reads TGTGCCTGGACCGGACAGGGGGCTCCTAACTATGGCTACACCTTC. V is TRBV30 and J is TRBJ1-2, with TRBD1 identical over 11 bases. The CDR3 covers 15 residues. J gave up 0 bases and V 4 bases, and 4 bases lay outside the gene matches. CDR1 GTSNPN and CDR2 SVGIG come from the germline V gene (reference sequence).

This clone was seen only once. The rearrangement joins TRBV9 to TRBJ2-7, with 9 bases aligning to TRBD1. The length of the CDR3 is 11 residues. Trimming at V came to 7 bases and at J to 6 bases, leaving 2 bases not matched to a gene. CDR1 is SGDLS, CDR2 YYNGEE, per germline. In nucleotides, the CDR3 is TGTGCCAGCGACAGGGGGTTCGAGCAGTACTTC. Translating gives CASDRGFEQYF. The whole variable domain, filled in from reference TRBV9 and TRBJ2-7, reads DSGVTQTPKHLITATGQRVTLRCSPRSGDLSVYWYQQSLDQGLQFLIQYYNGEERAKGNILERFSAQQFPDLHSELNLSSLELGDSALYFCASDRGFEQYFGPGTRLTVT.

V and J are TRBV10-3 and TRBJ2-1, with 9 bases fitting TRBD1. The CDR3 length is 14 residues. Germline lookup yields CDR1 ENHRY and CDR2 SYGVKD. The V gene end was trimmed by 11 bases and the J gene end by 5 bases; junction bases not matched to a gene: 10. The DNA for the CDR3 is TGTGCCGCAGGAACAGGGGGCTTAAACAATGAGCAGTTCTTC. It is translated as CAAGTGGLNNEQFF.